This TCR beta chain was captured in a study of blood T cell repertoires in COVID-19 (TCRdb year 2020). About the investigation overall: The collaborator samples originated in the United States, Italy and Spain and spanned the acute and convalescent phases of COVID-19. A de-identified subject ID, COVID-19 status, age in years and sex were almost always included in the sample metadata. The prospective study material was composed of cDNA or gDNA derived from T cells, B-cell-depleted T cells, or PBMCs. A freely available public database, intended as a resource for researchers studying the immune response to SARS-CoV-2, is where the repertoires were released. The samples were drawn from two sources: the first 160 participants of the ongoing ImmuneRACE study, and 1,000 to 1,500 subjects contributed by 6 global collaborators. The dataset comprised deeply sampled blood TCRbeta repertoires from subjects exposed to, actively infected with, or recovered from COVID-19. HLA class I and class II types, where available, came from metadata supplied by the sample provider rather than from assay-based typing. The investigation overall reported the following: The quantity of clinical and demographic metadata differed by source and by participant and was supplied without curation.

TCRbeta CDR3 regions were amplified from genomic DNA by means of the immunoSEQ Assay, a bias-controlled multiplex PCR. In the source study's methods: Within the assay, amplification of reference gene primers was used to estimate how many nucleated cells each sample contained. To quantify the absolute abundance of each unique TCRbeta CDR3 rearrangement, sequence reads were collapsed and filtered. For each sample, productive Simpson clonality was calculated by taking the square root of Simpson's diversity index across productive rearrangements. Entries here come from immuneACCESS through TCRdb and include only in-frame sequences with V and J called. Some clones fail to appear in such tables; in the studies checked, an unresolved V gene covers under half of the shortfall, and the cause of the remainder is unknown. V and J calls and clone size follow that table, whereas D and trimming were derived from the DNA. Present in this sample are approximately 440,000 clones, 70% to 90% of which were seen just once. Jointly, the top ten make up 10% to 15% of the sample.

Regarding this clone: The antigen this receptor binds is unknown. Base qualities were left out, and no much larger clone turns up one base away.

In the germline V gene (reference sequence), CDR1 corresponds to SGHKS and CDR2 to YYEKEE. The CDR3, cysteine through phenylalanine, is 15 amino acids long. Only the CDR3 DNA is retained, 45 bases long and in frame from the first base. V is cut by 0 bases and J by 3 bases, and the space between the germline ends is 13 bases. One collaborating source in Seattle enrolled patients during active infection and followed them longitudinally through the course of disease. The collaborating institutions used their own protocols to collect whole blood in K2EDTA tubes. For TCRbeta analysis, collaborator samples were shipped as frozen whole blood, as isolated PBMCs, or as DNA extracted from either sample type.

Input material: peripheral blood. This receptor was taken from a woman in her forties or fifties with COVID-19, enrolled during active disease. The chain was built from TRBV5-5 and TRBJ2-7; a tentative D match to TRBD1 spans 6 bases. The sequenced DNA: TGTGCCAGCAGCTTGGAGGGGGTCGGGGTCTACGAGCAGTACTTC. Translated, this gives CASSLEGVGVYEQYF.